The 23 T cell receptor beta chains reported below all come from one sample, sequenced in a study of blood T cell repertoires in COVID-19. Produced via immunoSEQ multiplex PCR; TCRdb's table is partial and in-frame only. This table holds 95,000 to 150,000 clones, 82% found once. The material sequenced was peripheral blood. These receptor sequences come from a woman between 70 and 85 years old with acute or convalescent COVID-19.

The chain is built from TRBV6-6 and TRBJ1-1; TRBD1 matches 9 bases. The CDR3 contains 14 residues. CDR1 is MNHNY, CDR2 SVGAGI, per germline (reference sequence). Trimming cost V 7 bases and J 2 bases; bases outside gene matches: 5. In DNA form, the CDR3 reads TGTGCCAGCAATACACAGGGGGCAAACACTGAAGCTTTCTTT. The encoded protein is CASNTQGANTEAFF.

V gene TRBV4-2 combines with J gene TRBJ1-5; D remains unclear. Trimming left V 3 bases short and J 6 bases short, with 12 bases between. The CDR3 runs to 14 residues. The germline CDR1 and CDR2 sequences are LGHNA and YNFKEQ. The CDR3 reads CASSQEEGPQPQHF. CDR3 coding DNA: TGTGCCAGCAGCCAGGAGGAGGGCCCTCAGCCCCAGCATTTT.

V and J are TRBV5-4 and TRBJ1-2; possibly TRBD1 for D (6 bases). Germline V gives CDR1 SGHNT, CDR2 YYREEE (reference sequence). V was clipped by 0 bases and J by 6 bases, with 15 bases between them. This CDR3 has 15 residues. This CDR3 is CASSLAGQPYNGYTF. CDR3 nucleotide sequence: TGTGCCAGCAGCTTGGCCGGACAGCCTTATAATGGCTACACCTTC.

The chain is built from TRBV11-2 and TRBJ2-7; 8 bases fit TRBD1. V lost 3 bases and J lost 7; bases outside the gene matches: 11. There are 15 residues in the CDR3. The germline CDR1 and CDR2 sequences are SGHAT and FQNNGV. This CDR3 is CASSFDLAGGREQYF. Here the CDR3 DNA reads TGTGCCAGCAGCTTCGACCTGGCAGGGGGCAGGGAGCAGTACTTC.

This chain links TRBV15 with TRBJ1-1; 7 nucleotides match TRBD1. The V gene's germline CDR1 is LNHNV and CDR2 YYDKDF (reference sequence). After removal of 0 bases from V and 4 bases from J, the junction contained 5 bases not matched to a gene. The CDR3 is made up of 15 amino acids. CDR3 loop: CATSREGGYGTEAFF. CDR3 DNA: TGTGCCACCAGCAGAGAAGGGGGCTATGGCACTGAAGCTTTCTTT.

CDR3 loop: CAWSVTGGARYGYTF. The CDR3 DNA reads TGTGCCTGGAGTGTTACAGGGGGCGCTAGGTATGGCTACACCTTC. The chain links TRBV30 to TRBJ1-2; 9 bases map to TRBD1. The trim removed 0 bases at V and 5 bases at J, leaving 7 bases unmatched. This CDR3 comprises 15 residues. Germline CDR1 GTSNPN, CDR2 SVGIG (reference sequence).

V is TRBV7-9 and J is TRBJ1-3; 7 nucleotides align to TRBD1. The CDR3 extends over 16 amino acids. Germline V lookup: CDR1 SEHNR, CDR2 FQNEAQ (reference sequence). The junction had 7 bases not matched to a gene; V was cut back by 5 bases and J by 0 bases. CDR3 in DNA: TGTGCCAGCAGCCCACAGGGGACTTTCTCTGGAAACACCATATATTTT. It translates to CASSPQGTFSGNTIYF.

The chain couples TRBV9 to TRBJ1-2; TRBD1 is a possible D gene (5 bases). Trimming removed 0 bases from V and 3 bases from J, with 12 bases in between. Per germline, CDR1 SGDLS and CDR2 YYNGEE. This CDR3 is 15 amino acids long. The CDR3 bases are TGTGCCAGCAGCGTAGGAGACAGAAGCTACTATGGCTACACCTTC. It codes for CASSVGDRSYYGYTF.

The CDR3 DNA reads TGTGCCAGCAGCCCGTGGGCAGGGGTCTATGGCTACACCTTC. Translating gives CASSPWAGVYGYTF. The chain joins TRBV7-9 to TRBJ1-2; possible D gene TRBD1, 6 bases. With 5 bases removed from V and 4 bases from J, the gap between germline ends came to 14 bases. From germline, CDR1 is SEHNR and CDR2 FQNEAQ (reference sequence). CDR3 length: 14 residues.

CDR3 protein: CASSGGLRYNEQFF. CDR3 in DNA: TGTGCCAGCAGCGGTGGACTCAGATACAATGAGCAGTTCTTC. The chain joins TRBV9 to TRBJ2-1, with D possibly matching TRBD2 (5 bases). Per the germline V gene, CDR1 is SGDLS and CDR2 is YYNGEE. CDR3 length: 14 amino acids. V gave up 3 bases and J gave up 4 bases, with 11 bases separating them. Together with reference TRBV9 and TRBJ2-1, the CDR3 gives the full variable domain: DSGVTQTPKHLITATGQRVTLRCSPRSGDLSVYWYQQSLDQGLQFLIQYYNGEERAKGNILERFSAQQFPDLHSELNLSSLELGDSALYFCASSGGLRYNEQFFGPGTRLTVL.

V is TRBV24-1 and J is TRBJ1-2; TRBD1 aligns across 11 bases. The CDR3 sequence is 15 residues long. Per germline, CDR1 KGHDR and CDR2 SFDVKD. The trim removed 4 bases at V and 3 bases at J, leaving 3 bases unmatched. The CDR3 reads CATSDPGQGDYGYTF. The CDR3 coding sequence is TGTGCCACCAGTGACCCGGGACAGGGGGACTATGGCTACACCTTC.

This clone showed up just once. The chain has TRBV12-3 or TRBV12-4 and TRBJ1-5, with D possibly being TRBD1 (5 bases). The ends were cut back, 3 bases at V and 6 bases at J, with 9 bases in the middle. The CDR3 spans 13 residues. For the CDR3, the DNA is TGTGCCAGCAGTTTGACAGAAGGTCAGCCCCAGCATTTT. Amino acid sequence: CASSLTEGQPQHF.

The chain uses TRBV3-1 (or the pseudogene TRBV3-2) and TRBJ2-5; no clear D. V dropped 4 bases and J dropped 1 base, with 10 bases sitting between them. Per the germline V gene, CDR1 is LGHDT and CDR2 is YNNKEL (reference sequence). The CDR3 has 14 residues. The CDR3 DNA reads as TGTGCCAGCAGCCTTTTGGCGGCCCAAGAGACCCAGTACTTC. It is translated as CASSLLAAQETQYF.

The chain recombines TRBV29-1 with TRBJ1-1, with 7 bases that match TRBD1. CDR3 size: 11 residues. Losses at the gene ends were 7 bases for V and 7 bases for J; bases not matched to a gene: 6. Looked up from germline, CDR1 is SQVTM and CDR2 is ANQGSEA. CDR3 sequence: CSGNRGIEAFF. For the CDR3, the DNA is TGCAGCGGTAACAGGGGAATTGAAGCTTTCTTT. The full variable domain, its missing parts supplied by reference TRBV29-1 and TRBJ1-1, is SAVISQKPSRDICQRGTSLTIQCQVDSQVTMMFWYRQQPGQSLTLIATANQGSEATYESGFVIDKFPISRPNLTFSTLTVSNMSPEDSSIYLCSGNRGIEAFFGQGTRLTVV.

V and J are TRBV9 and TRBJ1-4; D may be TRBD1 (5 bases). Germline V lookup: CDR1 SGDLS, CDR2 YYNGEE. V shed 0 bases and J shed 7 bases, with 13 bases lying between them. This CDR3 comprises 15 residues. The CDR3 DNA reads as TGTGCCAGCAGCGTAGCTTTAGGGGTCGGTGAAAAACTGTTTTTT. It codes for CASSVALGVGEKLFF. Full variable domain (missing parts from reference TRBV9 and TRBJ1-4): DSGVTQTPKHLITATGQRVTLRCSPRSGDLSVYWYQQSLDQGLQFLIQYYNGEERAKGNILERFSAQQFPDLHSELNLSSLELGDSALYFCASSVALGVGEKLFFGSGTQLSVL.

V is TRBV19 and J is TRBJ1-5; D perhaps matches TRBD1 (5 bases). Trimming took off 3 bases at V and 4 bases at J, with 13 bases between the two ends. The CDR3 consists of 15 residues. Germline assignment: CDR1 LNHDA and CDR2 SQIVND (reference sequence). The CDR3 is CASSIMAGPNQPQHF. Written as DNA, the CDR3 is TGTGCCAGTAGTATCATGGCAGGGCCAAATCAGCCCCAGCATTTT.

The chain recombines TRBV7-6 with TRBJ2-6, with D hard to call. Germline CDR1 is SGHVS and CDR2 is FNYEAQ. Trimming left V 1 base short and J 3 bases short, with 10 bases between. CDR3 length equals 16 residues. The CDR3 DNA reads TGTGCCAGCAGCTTAGAACAGACCGGTGGGGCCAACGTCCTGACTTTC. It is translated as CASSLEQTGGANVLTF.

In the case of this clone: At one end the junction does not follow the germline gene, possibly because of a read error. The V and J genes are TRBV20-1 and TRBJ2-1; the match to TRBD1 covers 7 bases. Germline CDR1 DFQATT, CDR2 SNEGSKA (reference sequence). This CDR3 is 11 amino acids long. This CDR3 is CSARAGTDPIF. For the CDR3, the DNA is TGCAGTGCTAGAGCCGGGACAGATCCGATCTTC.

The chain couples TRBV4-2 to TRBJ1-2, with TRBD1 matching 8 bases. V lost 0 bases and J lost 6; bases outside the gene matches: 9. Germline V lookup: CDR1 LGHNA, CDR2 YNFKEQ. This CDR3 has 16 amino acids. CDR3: CASSQDPNPGGHGYTF. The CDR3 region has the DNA TGTGCCAGCAGCCAAGACCCAAACCCAGGGGGCCATGGCTACACCTTC.

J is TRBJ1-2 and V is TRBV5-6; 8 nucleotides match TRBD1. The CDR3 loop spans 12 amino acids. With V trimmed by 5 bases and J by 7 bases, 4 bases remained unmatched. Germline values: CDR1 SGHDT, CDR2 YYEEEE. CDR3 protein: CASRTGAGGYTF. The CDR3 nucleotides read TGTGCCAGCAGGACAGGGGCAGGTGGCTACACCTTC.

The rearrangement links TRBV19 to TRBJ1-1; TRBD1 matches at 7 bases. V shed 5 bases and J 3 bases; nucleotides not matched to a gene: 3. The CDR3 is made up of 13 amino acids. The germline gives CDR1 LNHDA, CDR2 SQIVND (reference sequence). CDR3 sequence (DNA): TGTGCCAGTAGTGAGGGGGCACACACTGAAGCTTTCTTT. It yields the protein CASSEGAHTEAFF.

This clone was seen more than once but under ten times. CDR3 protein: CASSLGGLAKNIQYF. The CDR3 bases are TGTGCCAGCAGCTTGGGGGGGCTAGCCAAAAACATTCAGTACTTC. The chain employs TRBV11-3 and TRBJ2-4; possibly TRBD2 for D (7 bases). Germline CDR1 SGHNT, CDR2 YENEEA. V gave up 3 bases and J gave up 0 bases, with 9 bases separating them. The CDR3 contains 15 residues.

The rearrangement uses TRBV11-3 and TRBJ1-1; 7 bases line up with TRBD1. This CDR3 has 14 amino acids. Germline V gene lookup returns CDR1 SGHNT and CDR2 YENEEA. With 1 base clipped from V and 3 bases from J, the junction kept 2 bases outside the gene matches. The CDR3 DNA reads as TGTGCCAGCAGCTTAGCCACAGGGGACACTGAAGCTTTCTTT. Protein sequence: CASSLATGDTEAFF. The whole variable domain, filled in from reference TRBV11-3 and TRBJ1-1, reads EAGVVQSPRYKIIEKKQPVAFWCNPISGHNTLYWYLQNLGQGPELLIRYENEEAVDDSQLPKDRFSAERLKGVDSTLKIQPAELGDSAVYLCASSLATGDTEAFFGQGTRLTVV.